The 12 T cell receptor beta chains given below trace back to one sample, sequenced in a study of T cell repertoires in cytomegalovirus infection. Via MiXCR, TCRdb re-called the reads, giving one row per CDR3 protein. The table records some 300,000 distinct CDR3 sequences, roughly 13% of them present only once. Sequenced sample: PBMCs. These TCRs come from a human donor in good health (CMV status not recorded). Some clones in this sample may be carry-over from other donors' samples.

This clonotype was counted only a few times. The gene calls are TRBV6-5 and TRBJ2-7; 7 positions match TRBD1. CDR1 is MNHEY and CDR2 is SVGAGI in the germline V gene. J lost 2 bases, V lost 2 bases, and 6 bases had no gene match. The length of the CDR3 is 15 residues. CDR3 bases: TGTGCCAGCAGTTACGGTACAGGGGAGACCTACGAGCAGTACTTC. Its protein is CASSYGTGETYEQYF.

This clonotype has a handful of counts. V gene TRBV29-1 combines with J gene TRBJ1-4, with D perhaps TRBD1 (5 bases). The CDR3 totals 14 residues. V shed 4 bases and J shed 0 bases, with 9 bases lying between them. Looked up from germline, CDR1 is SQVTM and CDR2 is ANQGSEA. CDR3 residues: CSVGGGTTNEKLFF. The CDR3 region has the DNA TGCAGCGTTGGGGGGGGGACAACTAATGAAAAACTGTTTTTT.

This clonotype was detected a few times. V gene TRBV4-1 combines with J gene TRBJ2-3, with a possible D match to TRBD2 (6 bases). Per the germline V gene, CDR1 is MGHRA and CDR2 is YSYEKL. The CDR3 length is 15 residues. V shed 3 bases and J shed 2 bases, with 12 bases lying between them. DNA of the CDR3: TGCGCCAGCAGCCACCGGGACTCCTCCACAGATACGCAGTATTTT. This translates into CASSHRDSSTDTQYF.

This clonotype has ten or more counts. CDR3 region: CASSSHSTLFNEQYF. CDR3 nucleotide sequence: TGTGCCAGCAGTTCCCACTCGACCCTTTTCAACGAGCAGTACTTC. This chain connects TRBV6-6 to TRBJ2-7, with D hard to call. Trimming pared 4 bases from V and 5 bases from J, leaving 18 bases between. Germline V gene data show CDR1 as MNHNY and CDR2 as SVGAGI (reference sequence). CDR3 size: 15 residues.

Ten or more counts support this clonotype. The V call is TRBV28, the J call TRBJ1-3, with D unresolved. The CDR3 sequence is 15 residues long. V lost 2 bases to trimming and J lost 0 bases, with 8 bases between them. Germline V gene sequence: CDR1 MDHEN, CDR2 SYDVKM. CDR3 DNA: TGTGCCAGCAGTTTAGGATTTTTCTCTGGAAACACCATATATTTT. Its protein product is CASSLGFFSGNTIYF.

This clonotype was recorded at least ten times. This chain uses TRBV7-6 with TRBJ1-1; D gene ambiguous. V dropped 5 bases and J dropped 4 bases, with 11 bases sitting between them. Germline CDR1 is SGHVS and CDR2 is FNYEAQ. The CDR3 is made up of 13 amino acids. As DNA, the CDR3 is TGTGCCAGCAGCACGGCCTCTCGCACTGAAGCTTTCTTT. Translation: CASSTASRTEAFF.

This chain links TRBV2 with TRBJ2-7, with 7 bases lining up with TRBD2. With V trimmed by 10 bases and J by 0 bases, 12 bases remained unmatched. The CDR3 is 15 residues long. Germline assignment: CDR1 SNHLY and CDR2 FYNNEI. The CDR3: CANITRAGSSYEQYF. CDR3 sequence (DNA): TGTGCCAACATTACCAGAGCGGGAAGCTCCTACGAGCAGTACTTC.

This CDR3 reads CSVARQGENTEAFF. DNA of the CDR3: TGCAGCGTTGCCCGACAGGGGGAAAACACTGAAGCTTTCTTT. The V and J genes are TRBV29-1 and TRBJ1-1; 9 bases align to TRBD1. V gave up 4 bases and J gave up 2 bases; unmatched junction bases: 5. This CDR3 is 14 amino acids long. Germline assignment: CDR1 SQVTM and CDR2 ANQGSEA.

At least ten counts were recorded for this clonotype. The genes are TRBV20-1 and TRBJ2-3; TRBD2 matches at 10 bases. Trimming at V came to 3 bases and at J to 3 bases, leaving 9 bases not matched to a gene. The germline CDR1 and CDR2 sequences are DFQATT and SNEGSKA (reference sequence). There are 16 residues in the CDR3. CDR3 DNA: TGCAGTGCTAGTTTTCCTAGCGGGGGTATGACAGATACGCAGTATTTT. Its translation is CSASFPSGGMTDTQYF.

This clonotype was counted many times. V usage is TRBV7-3 and J usage is TRBJ1-1; 7 bases map to TRBD1. The CDR3 extends over 15 amino acids. Germline-derived CDR1 and CDR2 are SGHTA and FQGTGA. J gave up 5 bases and V 4 bases, and 10 bases lay outside the gene matches. CDR3 sequence: CASSSYTGATTEAFF. The CDR3 DNA reads TGTGCCAGCAGCTCCTACACAGGGGCGACGACTGAAGCTTTCTTT.

The chain carries TRBV12-3 or TRBV12-4 and TRBJ2-1; the D is unclear. V was shortened by 4 bases and J by 4 bases, with 8 bases between the two germline ends. CDR3 length: 13 residues. DNA for the CDR3: TGTGCCAGCAGTTCGGCTGGGTACAATGAGCAGTTCTTC. Its translation is CASSSAGYNEQFF.

This clonotype came up many times. V gene TRBV29-1 combines with J gene TRBJ2-1; maybe TRBD2 (5 bases). With 3 bases removed from V and 6 bases from J, the gap between germline ends came to 12 bases. CDR1 is SQVTM and CDR2 is ANQGSEA in the germline V gene. This CDR3 contains 13 residues. CDR3 nucleotides: TGCAGCGTTGATAGGGTTCGGGGCAATGAGCAGTTCTTC. Translation: CSVDRVRGNEQFF.